This TCR beta chain was recovered during a study of a mutant IDH1 vaccine in newly diagnosed glioma. Study-wide background: V12 came at week 35, V13 at week 47. Study results and caveats: Approximately 95% of patients showed vaccine-induced immune responses across multiple MHC alleles.

Time point denoted: week 35, safety follow-up. With topical imiquimod, each dose of the vaccine consisted of 300 ug of mutant IDH1 20-mer peptide. This clone turned up a few times. What it recognizes is unknown. Produced via immunoSEQ multiplex PCR; TCRdb's table is partial and in-frame only. The sample consists of about 65,000 clones, roughly 76% of them appearing once. Germline-derived CDR1 and CDR2 are MNHEY and SVGAGI. V gave up 2 bases and J gave up 13 bases, with 11 bases separating them. The CDR3 has 11 amino acids. The material was PBMCs, obtained from a glioma patient whose treatment included an IDH1 peptide vaccine. V is TRBV6-5 and J is TRBJ1-1; weak D call: TRBD1 (6 bases). The origin of this receptor is a man aged 35 to 55 with glioma. Here the CDR3 reads CASSYGTLSFF. CDR3 nucleotide sequence: TGTGCCAGCAGTTACGGGACACTGAGTTTCTTT.